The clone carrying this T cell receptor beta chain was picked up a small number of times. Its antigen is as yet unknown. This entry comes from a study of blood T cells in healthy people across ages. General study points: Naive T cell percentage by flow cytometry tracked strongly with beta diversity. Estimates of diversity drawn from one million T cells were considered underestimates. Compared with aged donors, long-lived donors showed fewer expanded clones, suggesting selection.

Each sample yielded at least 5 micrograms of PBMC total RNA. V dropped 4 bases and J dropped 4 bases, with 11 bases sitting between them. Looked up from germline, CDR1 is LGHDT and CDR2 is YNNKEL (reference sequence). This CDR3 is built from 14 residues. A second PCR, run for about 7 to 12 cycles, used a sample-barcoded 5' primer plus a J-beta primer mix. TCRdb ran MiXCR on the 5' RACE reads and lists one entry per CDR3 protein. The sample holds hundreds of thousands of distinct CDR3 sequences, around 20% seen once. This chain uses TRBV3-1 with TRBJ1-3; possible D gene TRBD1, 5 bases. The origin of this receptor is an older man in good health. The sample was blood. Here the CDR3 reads CASSPRDAGNTIYF. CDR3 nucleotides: TGTGCCAGCAGCCCCCGGGACGCAGGAAACACCATATATTTT.